The clone carrying this T cell receptor beta chain was counted ten times or more. The antigen is unknown. This CDR3 contains 14 residues. With V trimmed by 0 bases and J by 4 bases, 4 bases remained unmatched. Germline CDR1 DFQATT, CDR2 SNEGSKA (reference sequence). There were no patients who had received any treatment before thyroid surgery. The data stem from a study of metastatic and nonmetastatic thyroid tumors. Study information: Malignant and benign thyroid patients had repertoires compared in peripheral blood and tumor or nodule tissue. Findings and caveats of the study: It was reported that TCR beta diversity was significantly higher in malignant thyroid tumors than benign nodules, in blood and tumor.

Original methodology: Clinicopathological groups supplied CDR3 differences that were used to build a distant-metastasis classifier for papillary thyroid cancer. TCRdb reprocessed the PCR reads via MiXCR. The V and J calls follow TCRdb's processing rather than the paper's. The sample records 50,000 to 65,000 clones, around a sixth being singletons. This sequence was found in a female donor with papillary thyroid cancer or a benign thyroid nodule (not recorded which). Some clones in this sample may be carry-over from other donors' samples. This chain uses TRBV20-1 with TRBJ2-7; 9 bases align to TRBD2. Sequencing was done on a sample of blood. The CDR3 region is CSARDGSGRYEQYF. CDR3 in DNA: TGCAGTGCTAGAGACGGAAGCGGGAGGTACGAGCAGTACTTC.